Sequencing of this T cell receptor beta chain was carried out in a study of blood T cell repertoires in COVID-19. Study-level information: Spain, Italy and the United States supplied samples that represented acute and convalescent COVID-19. PBMCs, B-cell-depleted T cells, or T cells provided the cDNA or gDNA that made up the material.

How the authors handled the data: Estimation of nucleated cell counts relied on the amplification of reference gene primers. Produced via immunoSEQ multiplex PCR; TCRdb's table is partial and in-frame only. D and trimming come from the DNA, and the V and J calls and clone size come from that table. The profile shows roughly 50,000 clones, approximately 89% of them singletons. V lost 3 bases and J lost 6, with 12 bases in between. Germline CDR1 is SNHLY and CDR2 is FYNNEI. This CDR3 comprises 14 residues. The clonotype originates from a man over 45 with acute or convalescent COVID-19. Sample: peripheral blood. The chain employs TRBV2 and TRBJ1-5; TRBD1 is a possible D gene (6 bases). CDR3 residues: CASSDTGLGQPQHF. DNA for the CDR3: TGTGCCAGCAGTGATACAGGGTTGGGTCAGCCCCAGCATTTT.